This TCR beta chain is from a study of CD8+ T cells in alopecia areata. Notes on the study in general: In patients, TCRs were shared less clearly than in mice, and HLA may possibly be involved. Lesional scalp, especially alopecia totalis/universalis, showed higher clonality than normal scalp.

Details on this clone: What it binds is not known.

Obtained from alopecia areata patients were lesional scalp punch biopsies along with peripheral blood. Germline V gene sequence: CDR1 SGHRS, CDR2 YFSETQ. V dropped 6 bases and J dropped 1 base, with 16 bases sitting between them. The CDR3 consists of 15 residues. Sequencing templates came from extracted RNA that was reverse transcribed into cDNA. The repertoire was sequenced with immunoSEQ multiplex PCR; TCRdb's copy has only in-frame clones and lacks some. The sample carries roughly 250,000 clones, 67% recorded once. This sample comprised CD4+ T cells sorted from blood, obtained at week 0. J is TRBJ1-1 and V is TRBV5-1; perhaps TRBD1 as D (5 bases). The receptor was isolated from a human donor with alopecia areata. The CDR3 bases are TGCGCCAGCACCTCTTCCCTCGGGGGGAACACTGAAGCTTTCTTT. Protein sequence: CASTSSLGGNTEAFF.